This is a list of T cell receptor beta chains from one sample in a study of shared clonotypes between healthy human individuals. Sequenced by immunoSEQ multiplex PCR; TCRdb stores in-frame clones only, minus some. The data hold 1.6 million or so clones, with more than 95% observed a single time. The sequenced sample consisted of naive CD4+ T cells sorted from blood. The source is a man aged 30 to 45 in good health. Each CDR3 is given with its conserved first and last residue. The D gene is left open where the match is weak. The size of a clone is reported for some rows only, either as once, few or many, or as a class for expanded clones.

d_call j_call clone_size v_call cdr3_nt cdr3_aa
NA TRBJ1-4 NA TRBV5-1 TGCGCCAGCAGCCCAACAGGGTTGGATGAAAAACTGTTTTTT CASSPTGLDEKLFF
TRBD2 TRBJ2-7 NA TRBV11-2 TGTGCCAGCCGGCGGACTAGCAGAAACTCCTACGAGCAGTACTTC CASRRTSRNSYEQYF
NA TRBJ1-4 NA TRBV30 TGTGCCTTGACAGTCGGTCCGGGAAAACTGTTTTTT CALTVGPGKLFF
TRBD1 TRBJ1-2 NA TRBV7-2 TGTGCCAGCCATTTTCCGACAGGGATGTTTGGCTACACCTTC CASHFPTGMFGYTF
NA TRBJ1-2 NA TRBV5-4 TGTGCCAGCAGCTTGGCCCAGGGCTTCTATGGCTACACCTTC CASSLAQGFYGYTF
TRBD1 TRBJ1-5 NA TRBV2 TGTGCCAGCAGAGACGACAGGGGAGATCAGCCCCAGCATTTT CASRDDRGDQPQHF
NA TRBJ2-7 NA TRBV6-4 TGTGCCAGCAGACTGGGCGCCTATGGGACCTACGAGCAGTACTTC CASRLGAYGTYEQYF
NA TRBJ2-7 NA TRBV7-2 TGTGCCAGCAGCTTAGAAGCGGGACAATCCTACGAGCAGTACTTC CASSLEAGQSYEQYF
TRBD2 TRBJ2-7 NA TRBV9 TGTGCCAGCAGCGCGGGACTAGCGGGGGCTAAGTACTTC CASSAGLAGAKYF
NA TRBJ2-7 once TRBV19 TGTGCCAGCCGCCACCGGGCAGGGAGTAACGCCTACGAGCAGTACTTC CASRHRAGSNAYEQYF
TRBD2 TRBJ2-7 NA TRBV7-2 TGTGCCAGCAGCTTGGGCGGGAGGGCCTTCTACGAGCAGTACTTC CASSLGGRAFYEQYF
NA TRBJ1-3 NA TRBV14 TGTGCCAGCAGCCAAGAGCTCCTCTCTGGAAACACCATATATTTT CASSQELLSGNTIYF
NA TRBJ2-2 NA TRBV19 TGTGCCAGTAGTATAGGGCTCGCGAACACCGGGGAGCTGTTTTTT CASSIGLANTGELFF
TRBD2 TRBJ2-4 NA TRBV9 TGTGCCAGCAGCGTAGCTAGCGGAGCTGTGGTAAACATTCAGTACTTC CASSVASGAVVNIQYF
TRBD1 TRBJ1-2 once TRBV2 TGTGCCAGCAGCCTGTCGGGACAGAGGGGCTACACCTTC CASSLSGQRGYTF
NA TRBJ2-7 NA TRBV2 TGTGCCAGCAGTATGGACTTGTCCTACGAGCAGTACTTC CASSMDLSYEQYF
TRBD1 TRBJ2-7 NA TRBV7-9 TGTGCCAGCAGCTTTCGGACAGGGGGGAAGGAGCAGTACTTC CASSFRTGGKEQYF
TRBD2 TRBJ2-7 NA TRBV27 TGTGCCAGCAGTTCCTCTGTTTCGGGACTAGCCTACGAGCAGTACTTC CASSSSVSGLAYEQYF
NA TRBJ2-7 NA TRBV28 TGTGCCATCGAGGACAGTACCTACGAGCAGTACTTC CAIEDSTYEQYF